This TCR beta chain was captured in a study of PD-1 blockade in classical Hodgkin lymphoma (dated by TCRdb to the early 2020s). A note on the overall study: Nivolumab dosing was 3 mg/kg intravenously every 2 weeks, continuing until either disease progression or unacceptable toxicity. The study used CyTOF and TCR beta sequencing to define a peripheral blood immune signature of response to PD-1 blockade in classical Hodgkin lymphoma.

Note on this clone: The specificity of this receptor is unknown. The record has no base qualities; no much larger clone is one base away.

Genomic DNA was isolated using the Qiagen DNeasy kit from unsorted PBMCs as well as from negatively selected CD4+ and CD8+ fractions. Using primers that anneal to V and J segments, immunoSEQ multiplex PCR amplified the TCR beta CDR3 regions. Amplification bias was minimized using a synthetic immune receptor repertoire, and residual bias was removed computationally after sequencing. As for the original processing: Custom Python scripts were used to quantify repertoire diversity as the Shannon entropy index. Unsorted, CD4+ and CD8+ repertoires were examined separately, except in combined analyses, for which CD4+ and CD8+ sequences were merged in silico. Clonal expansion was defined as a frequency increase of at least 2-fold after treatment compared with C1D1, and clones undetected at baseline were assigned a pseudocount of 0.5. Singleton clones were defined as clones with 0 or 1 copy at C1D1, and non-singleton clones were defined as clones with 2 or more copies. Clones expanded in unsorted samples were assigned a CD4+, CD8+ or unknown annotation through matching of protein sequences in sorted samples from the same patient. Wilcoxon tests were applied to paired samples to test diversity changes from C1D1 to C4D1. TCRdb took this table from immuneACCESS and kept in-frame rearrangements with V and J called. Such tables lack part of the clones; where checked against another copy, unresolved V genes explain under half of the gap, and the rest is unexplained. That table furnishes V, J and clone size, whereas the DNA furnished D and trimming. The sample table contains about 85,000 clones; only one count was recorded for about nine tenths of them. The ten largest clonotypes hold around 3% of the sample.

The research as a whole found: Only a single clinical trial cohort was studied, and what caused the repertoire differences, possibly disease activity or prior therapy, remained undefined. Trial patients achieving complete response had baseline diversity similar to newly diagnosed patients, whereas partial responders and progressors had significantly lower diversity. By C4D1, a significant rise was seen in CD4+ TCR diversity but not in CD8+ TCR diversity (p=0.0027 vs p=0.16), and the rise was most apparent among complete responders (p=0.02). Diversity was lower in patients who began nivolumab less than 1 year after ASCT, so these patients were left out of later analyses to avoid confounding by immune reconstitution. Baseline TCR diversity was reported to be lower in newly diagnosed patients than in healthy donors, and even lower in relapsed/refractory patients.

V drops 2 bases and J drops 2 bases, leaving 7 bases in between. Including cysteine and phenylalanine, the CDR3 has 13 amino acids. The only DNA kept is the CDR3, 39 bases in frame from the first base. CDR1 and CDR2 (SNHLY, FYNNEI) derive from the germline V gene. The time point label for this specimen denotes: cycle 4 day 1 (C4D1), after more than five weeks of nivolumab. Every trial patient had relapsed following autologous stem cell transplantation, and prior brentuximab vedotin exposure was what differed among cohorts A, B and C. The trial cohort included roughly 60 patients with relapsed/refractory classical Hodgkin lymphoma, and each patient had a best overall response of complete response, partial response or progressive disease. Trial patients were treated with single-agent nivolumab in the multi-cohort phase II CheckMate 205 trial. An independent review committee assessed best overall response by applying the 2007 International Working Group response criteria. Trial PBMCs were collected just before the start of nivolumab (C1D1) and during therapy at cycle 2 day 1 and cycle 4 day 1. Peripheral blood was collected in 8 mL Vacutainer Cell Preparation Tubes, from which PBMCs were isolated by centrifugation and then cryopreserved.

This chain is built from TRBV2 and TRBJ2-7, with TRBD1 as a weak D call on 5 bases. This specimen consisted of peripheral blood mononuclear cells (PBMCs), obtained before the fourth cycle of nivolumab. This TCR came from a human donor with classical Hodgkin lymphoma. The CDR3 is CASSETRAYEQYF. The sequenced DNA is TGTGCCAGCAGTGAAACCAGGGCCTACGAGCAGTACTTC.